Many counts were recorded for the clone carrying this T cell receptor beta chain. Its antigen is still unknown. CDR1 is WSHSY, CDR2 SAAADI, per germline. The CDR3 loop spans 16 amino acids. The germline V and J ends were trimmed by 2 bases and 2 bases, with 15 bases remaining between them. Carried by the TCR beta cDNA libraries were unique molecular identifiers. TCRdb re-derived calls from the PCR reads in MiXCR, one entry per CDR3 protein. The sample comprises roughly 160,000 distinct CDR3 sequences, around 34% of which are singletons, and approximately 30% rests with the top ten. The data were obtained in a study of post-analysis software for immune sequencing data. Study as a whole: Both relapsing-remitting and secondary progressive multiple sclerosis featured among the disease courses, as did progressive-relapsing multiple sclerosis.

Broader study findings: With F measure, samples from one preparation batch clustered together strongly. With TRBV5-6, TRBV5-1 and TRBV20-1 included, about five TRBV segments were more frequent in patients than in controls.

This clonotype was obtained from a girl between 10 and 17 years old with multiple sclerosis. The chain combines TRBV10-2 with TRBJ2-5, with D perhaps assigned TRBD1 or TRBD2 (7 bases each). Source: blood, taken after autologous hematopoietic stem cell transplantation. The CDR3 nucleotides are TGCGCCAGCAGTGAGGGCGGGGGACAGTTACAAGAGACCCAGTACTTC. Translation gives CASSEGGGQLQETQYF.